This TCR beta chain was observed in a study of blood T cell repertoires in COVID-19. Here immunoSEQ multiplex PCR was the method, and the copy in TCRdb shows in-frame clones only, minus some. The table includes around 330,000 clones, 89% detected once. The sequenced sample consisted of PBMCs or T cells enriched from blood (not recorded which). The origin of this receptor is a woman aged 40-49 years who had recovered from COVID-19.

CDR3 sequence (DNA): TGTGCCAGCAGCTCCAGGGGGACAGGGGCTGGTCGGAACACTGAAGCTTTCTTT. It translates to CASSSRGTGAGRNTEAFF. V gene TRBV7-4 combines with J gene TRBJ1-1; the match to TRBD1 covers 10 bases. Trimming removed 4 bases from V and 1 base from J; junction bases left unmatched: 12. Germline loops: CDR1 SGHVT, CDR2 SQSDAQ. CDR3 length equals 18 residues.